This T cell receptor beta chain derives from a study of cytomegalovirus exposure and HLA in healthy donors. Study results and caveats: Subsequent analysis found a tendency for first-cohort TCR clusters to co-occur within the approximately 130 validation repertoires.

Worth noting for this clone: No antigen is known for it.

This CDR3 is built from 14 residues. The germline CDR1 and CDR2 sequences are MDHEN and SYDVKM. V was pared by 6 bases and J by 9 bases, with 18 bases between. Some clones are missing from TCRdb's copy, which holds only in-frame ones; the method was immunoSEQ multiplex PCR. Among around 250,000 clones listed, around 87% were seen once. The source material was PBMCs. The TCR originated in a woman younger than 35 in good health and CMV-seronegative. V is TRBV28 and J is TRBJ1-5, with TRBD1 as a possible D gene (6 bases). CDR3 protein: CASRTPGASRPQHF. The CDR3 DNA sequence: TGTGCCAGCAGAACCCCAGGGGCCTCGCGGCCCCAGCATTTT.